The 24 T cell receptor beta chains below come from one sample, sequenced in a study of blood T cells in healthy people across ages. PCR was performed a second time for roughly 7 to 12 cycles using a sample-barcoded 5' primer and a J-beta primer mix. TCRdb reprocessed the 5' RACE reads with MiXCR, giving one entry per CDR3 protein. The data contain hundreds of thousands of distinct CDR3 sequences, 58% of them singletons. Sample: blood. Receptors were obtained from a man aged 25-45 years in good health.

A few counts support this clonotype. The DNA of the CDR3 is TGCAGTGCCCCCGGACAGGGTCCGGACTATGGCTACACCTTC. This codes for CSAPGQGPDYGYTF. V is TRBV20-1 and J is TRBJ1-2; the match to TRBD1 covers 8 bases. V lost 6 bases and J lost 3; bases outside the gene matches: 9. The CDR3 has 14 residues. Germline CDR1 is DFQATT and CDR2 is SNEGSKA (reference sequence).

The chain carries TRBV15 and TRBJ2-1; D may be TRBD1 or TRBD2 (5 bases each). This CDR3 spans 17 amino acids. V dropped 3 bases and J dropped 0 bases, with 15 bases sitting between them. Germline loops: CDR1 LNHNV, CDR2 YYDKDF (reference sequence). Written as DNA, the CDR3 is TGTGCCACCAGCAGTCCCGGGGCCCCAAACTCCTACAATGAGCAGTTCTTC. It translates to CATSSPGAPNSYNEQFF.

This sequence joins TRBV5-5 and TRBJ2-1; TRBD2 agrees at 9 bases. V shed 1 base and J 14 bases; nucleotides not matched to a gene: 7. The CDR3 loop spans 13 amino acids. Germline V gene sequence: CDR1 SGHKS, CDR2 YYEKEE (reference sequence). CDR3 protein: CASSLLLLAGEFF. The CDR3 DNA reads TGTGCCAGCAGCTTGCTCCTACTAGCGGGTGAGTTCTTC.

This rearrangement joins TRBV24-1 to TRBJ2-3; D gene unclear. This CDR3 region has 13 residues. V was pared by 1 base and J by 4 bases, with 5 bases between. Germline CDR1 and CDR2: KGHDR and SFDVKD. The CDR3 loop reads CATSDFRSDTQYF. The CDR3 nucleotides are TGTGCCACCAGTGATTTTCGTTCAGATACGCAGTATTTT.

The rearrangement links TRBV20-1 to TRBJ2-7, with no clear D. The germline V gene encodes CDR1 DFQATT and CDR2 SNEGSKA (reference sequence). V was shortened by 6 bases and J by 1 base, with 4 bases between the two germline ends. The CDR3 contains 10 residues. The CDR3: CSAASYEQYF. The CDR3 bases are TGCAGTGCCGCTTCCTACGAGCAGTACTTC.

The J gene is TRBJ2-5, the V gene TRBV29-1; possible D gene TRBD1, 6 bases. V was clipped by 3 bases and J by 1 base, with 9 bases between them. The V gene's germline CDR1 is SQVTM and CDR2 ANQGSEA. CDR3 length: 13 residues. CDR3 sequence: CSVDWTAQETQYF. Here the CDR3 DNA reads TGCAGCGTTGACTGGACAGCCCAAGAGACCCAGTACTTC.

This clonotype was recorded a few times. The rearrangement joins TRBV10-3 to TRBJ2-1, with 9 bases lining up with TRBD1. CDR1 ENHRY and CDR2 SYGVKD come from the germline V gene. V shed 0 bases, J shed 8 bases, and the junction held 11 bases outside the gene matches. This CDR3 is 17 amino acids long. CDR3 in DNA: TGTGCCATCAGTGAGTCACCGGGACAGGGATCACGGGATGAGCAGTTCTTC. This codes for CAISESPGQGSRDEQFF.

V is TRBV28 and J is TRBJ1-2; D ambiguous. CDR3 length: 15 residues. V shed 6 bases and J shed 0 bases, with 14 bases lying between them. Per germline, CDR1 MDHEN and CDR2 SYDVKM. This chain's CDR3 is CASRGGGYANYGYTF. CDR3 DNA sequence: TGTGCCAGCAGAGGAGGTGGGTACGCTAACTATGGCTACACCTTC.

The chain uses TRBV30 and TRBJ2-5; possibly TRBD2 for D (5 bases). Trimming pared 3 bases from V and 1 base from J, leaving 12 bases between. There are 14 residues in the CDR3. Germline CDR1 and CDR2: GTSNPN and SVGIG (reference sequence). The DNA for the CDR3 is TGTGCCTGGAGAGACGGGGTGGTCCAAGAGACCCAGTACTTC. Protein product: CAWRDGVVQETQYF.

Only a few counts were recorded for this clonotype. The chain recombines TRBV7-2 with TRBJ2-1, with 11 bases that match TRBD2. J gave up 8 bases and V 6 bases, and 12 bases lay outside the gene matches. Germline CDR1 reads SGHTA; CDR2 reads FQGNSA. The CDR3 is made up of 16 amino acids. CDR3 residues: CASRPTSGGPRDEQFF. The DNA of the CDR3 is TGTGCCAGCAGGCCTACTAGCGGGGGCCCAAGGGATGAGCAGTTCTTC.

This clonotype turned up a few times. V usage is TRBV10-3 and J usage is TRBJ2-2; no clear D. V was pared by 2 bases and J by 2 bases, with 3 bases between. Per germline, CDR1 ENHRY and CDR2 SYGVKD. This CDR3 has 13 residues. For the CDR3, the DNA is TGTGCCATCAGTGAGGGCAACACCGGGGAGCTGTTTTTT. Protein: CAISEGNTGELFF.

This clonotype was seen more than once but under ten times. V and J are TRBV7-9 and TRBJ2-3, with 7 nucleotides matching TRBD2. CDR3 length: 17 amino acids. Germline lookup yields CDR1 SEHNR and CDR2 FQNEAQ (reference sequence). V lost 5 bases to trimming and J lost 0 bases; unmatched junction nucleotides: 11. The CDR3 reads CASSPPGDYASTDTQYF. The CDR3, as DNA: TGTGCCAGCAGCCCTCCCGGGGACTATGCTAGCACAGATACGCAGTATTTT.

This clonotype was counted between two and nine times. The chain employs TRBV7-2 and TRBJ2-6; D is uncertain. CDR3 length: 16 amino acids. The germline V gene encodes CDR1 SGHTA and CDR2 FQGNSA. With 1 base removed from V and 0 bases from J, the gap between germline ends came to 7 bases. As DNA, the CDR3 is TGTGCCAGCAGCTTAGTGGGCAGCTCTGGGGCCAACGTCCTGACTTTC. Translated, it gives CASSLVGSSGANVLTF.

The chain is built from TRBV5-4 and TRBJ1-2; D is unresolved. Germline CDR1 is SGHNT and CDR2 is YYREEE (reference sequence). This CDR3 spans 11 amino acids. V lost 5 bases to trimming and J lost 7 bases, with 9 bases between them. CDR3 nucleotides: TGTGCCAGCAGGGAGCTTGGTGGCTACACCTTC. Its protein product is CASRELGGYTF.

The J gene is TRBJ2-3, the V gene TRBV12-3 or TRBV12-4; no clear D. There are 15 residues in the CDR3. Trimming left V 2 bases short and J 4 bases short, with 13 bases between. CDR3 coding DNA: TGTGCCAGCAGTTTATCGTCGAGTGGTGCAGATACGCAGTATTTT. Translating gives CASSLSSSGADTQYF.

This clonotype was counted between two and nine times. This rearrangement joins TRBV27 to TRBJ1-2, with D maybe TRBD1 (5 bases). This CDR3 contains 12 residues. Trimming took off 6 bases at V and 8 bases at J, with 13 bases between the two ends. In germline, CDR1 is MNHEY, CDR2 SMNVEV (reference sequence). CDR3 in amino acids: CASRLGVGGYTF. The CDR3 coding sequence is TGTGCCAGCAGATTGGGGGTAGGCGGCTACACCTTC.

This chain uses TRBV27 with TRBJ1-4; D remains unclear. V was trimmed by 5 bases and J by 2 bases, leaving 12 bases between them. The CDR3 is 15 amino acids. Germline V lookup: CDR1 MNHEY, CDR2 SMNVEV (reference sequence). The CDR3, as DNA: TGTGCCAGCAGTCGGGCGCTTGCGACTAATGAAAAACTGTTTTTT. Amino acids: CASSRALATNEKLFF.

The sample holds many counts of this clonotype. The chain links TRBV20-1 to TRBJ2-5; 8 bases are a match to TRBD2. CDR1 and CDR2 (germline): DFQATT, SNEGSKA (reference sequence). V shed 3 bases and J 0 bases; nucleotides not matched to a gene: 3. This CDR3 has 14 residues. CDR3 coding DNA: TGCAGTGCTAGCGGGGGGGACTACCAAGAGACCCAGTACTTC. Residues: CSASGGDYQETQYF.

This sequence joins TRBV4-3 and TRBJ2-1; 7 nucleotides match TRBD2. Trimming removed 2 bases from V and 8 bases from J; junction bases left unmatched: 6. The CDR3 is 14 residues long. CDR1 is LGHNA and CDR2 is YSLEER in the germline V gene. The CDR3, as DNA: TGCGCCAGCAGCCAAACCGGGACTATCTATGAGCAGTTCTTC. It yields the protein CASSQTGTIYEQFF.

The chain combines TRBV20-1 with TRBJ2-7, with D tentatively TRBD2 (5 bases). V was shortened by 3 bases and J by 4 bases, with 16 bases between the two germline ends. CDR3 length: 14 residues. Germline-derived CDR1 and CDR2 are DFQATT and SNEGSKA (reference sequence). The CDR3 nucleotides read TGCAGTGCTAGTGCTTCGGGGAAGAGATACGAGCAGTACTTC. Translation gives CSASASGKRYEQYF.

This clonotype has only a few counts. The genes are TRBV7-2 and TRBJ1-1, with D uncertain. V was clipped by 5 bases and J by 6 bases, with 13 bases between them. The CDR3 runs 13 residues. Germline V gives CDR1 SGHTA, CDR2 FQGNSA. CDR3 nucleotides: TGTGCCAGCAGCCCGAGGGATCAAGCTGAAGCTTTCTTT. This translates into CASSPRDQAEAFF.

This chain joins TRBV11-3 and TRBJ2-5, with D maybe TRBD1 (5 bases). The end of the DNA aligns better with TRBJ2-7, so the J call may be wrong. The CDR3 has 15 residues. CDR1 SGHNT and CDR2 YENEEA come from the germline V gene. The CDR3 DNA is TGTGCCAGCAGCTTTGAGACAGAGCGACTGTACGAGCAGTACTTC. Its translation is CASSFETERLYEQYF.

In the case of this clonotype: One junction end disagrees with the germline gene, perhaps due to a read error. For the CDR3, the DNA is TGTGCTAGCAGCCTTACTAGCGGGAGAGACGATGAGCAGTTCTTC. The encoded protein is CASSLTSGRDDEQFF. This chain joins TRBV7-7 and TRBJ2-1; 11 bases agree with TRBD2. The CDR3 has 15 residues. Germline V gene lookup returns CDR1 SSHAT and CDR2 FNYEAQ (reference sequence).

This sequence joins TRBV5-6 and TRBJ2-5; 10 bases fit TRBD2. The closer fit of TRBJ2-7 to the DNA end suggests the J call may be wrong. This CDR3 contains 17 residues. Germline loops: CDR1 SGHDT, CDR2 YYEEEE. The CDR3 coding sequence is TGTGCCAGCAGCAATTTGAGGTTTAGCGGGAGGTCCTACGAGCAGTACTTC. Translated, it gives CASSNLRFSGRSYEQYF.